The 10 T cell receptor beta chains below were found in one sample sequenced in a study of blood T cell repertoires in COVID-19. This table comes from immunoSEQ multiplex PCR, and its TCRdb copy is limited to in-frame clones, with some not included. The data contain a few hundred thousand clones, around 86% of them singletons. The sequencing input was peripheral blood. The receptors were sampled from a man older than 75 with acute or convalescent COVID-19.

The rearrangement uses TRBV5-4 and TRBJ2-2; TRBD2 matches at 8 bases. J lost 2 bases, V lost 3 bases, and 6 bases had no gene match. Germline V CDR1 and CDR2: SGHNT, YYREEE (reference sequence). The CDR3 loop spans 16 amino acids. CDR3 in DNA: TGTGCCAGCAGCTCCCTAGCGGGCCCTAACACCGGGGAGCTGTTTTTT. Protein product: CASSSLAGPNTGELFF.

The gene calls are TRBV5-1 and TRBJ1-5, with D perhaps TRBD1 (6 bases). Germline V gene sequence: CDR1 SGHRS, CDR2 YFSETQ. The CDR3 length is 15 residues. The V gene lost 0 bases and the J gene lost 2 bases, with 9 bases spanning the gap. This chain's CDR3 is CASSLGAGGNQPQHF. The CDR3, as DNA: TGCGCCAGCAGCTTGGGGGCAGGGGGCAATCAGCCCCAGCATTTT.

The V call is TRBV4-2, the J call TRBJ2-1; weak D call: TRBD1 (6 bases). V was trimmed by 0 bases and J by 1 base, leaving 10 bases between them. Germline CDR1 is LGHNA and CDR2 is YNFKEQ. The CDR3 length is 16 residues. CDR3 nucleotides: TGTGCCAGCAGCCAAGAGGTTGGGACATCCTACAATGAGCAGTTCTTC. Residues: CASSQEVGTSYNEQFF.

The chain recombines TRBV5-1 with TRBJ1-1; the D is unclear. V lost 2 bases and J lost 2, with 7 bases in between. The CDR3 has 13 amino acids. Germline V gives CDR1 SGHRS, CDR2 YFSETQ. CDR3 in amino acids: CASSFEANTEAFF. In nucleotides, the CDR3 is TGCGCCAGCAGCTTCGAGGCTAACACTGAAGCTTTCTTT.

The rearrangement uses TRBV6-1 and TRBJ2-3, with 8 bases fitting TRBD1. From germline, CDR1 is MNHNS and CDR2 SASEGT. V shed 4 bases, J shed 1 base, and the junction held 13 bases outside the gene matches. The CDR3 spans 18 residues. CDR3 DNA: TGTGCCAGCAGTGCCACCCCCTGGACAGGGAGTGGCACAGATACGCAGTATTTT. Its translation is CASSATPWTGSGTDTQYF.

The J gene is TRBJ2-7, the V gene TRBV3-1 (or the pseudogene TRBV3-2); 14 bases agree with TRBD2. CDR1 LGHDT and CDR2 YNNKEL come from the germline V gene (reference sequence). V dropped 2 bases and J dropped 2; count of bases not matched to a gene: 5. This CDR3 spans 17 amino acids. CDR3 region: CASSQMPGLAGAYEQYF. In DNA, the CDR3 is TGTGCCAGCAGCCAAATGCCGGGACTAGCGGGAGCCTACGAGCAGTACTTC.

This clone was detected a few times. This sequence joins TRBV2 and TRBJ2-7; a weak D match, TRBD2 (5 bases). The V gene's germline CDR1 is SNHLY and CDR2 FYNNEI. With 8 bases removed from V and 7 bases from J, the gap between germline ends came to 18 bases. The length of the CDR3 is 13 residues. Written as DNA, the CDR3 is TGTGCCAGCGGCCTGGAGGCCCAACGGGAGCAGTACTTC. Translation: CASGLEAQREQYF.

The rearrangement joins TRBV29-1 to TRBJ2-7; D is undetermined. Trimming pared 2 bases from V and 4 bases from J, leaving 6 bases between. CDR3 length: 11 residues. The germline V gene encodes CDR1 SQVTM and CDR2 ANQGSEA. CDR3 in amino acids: CSVENRYEQYF. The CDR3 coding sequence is TGCAGCGTTGAAAATCGTTACGAGCAGTACTTC.

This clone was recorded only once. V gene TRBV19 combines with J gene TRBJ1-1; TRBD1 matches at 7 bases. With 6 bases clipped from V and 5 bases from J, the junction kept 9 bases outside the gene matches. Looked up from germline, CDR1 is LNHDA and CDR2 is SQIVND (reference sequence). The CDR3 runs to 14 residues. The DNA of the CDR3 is TGTGCCAGTAGGAGAACAGGGGTTGGGACTGAAGCTTTCTTT. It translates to CASRRTGVGTEAFF.

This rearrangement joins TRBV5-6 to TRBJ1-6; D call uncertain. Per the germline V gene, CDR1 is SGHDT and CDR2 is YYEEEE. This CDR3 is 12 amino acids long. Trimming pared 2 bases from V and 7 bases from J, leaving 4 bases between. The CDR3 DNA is TGTGCCAGCAGCTTACGGAATTCACCCCTCCACTTT. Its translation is CASSLRNSPLHF.